This paragraph covers one T cell receptor (beta chain) sequence. The data belong to a study of blood T cell repertoires in COVID-19. Germline V CDR1 and CDR2: MNHEY, SMNVEV (reference sequence). Trimming shortened V by 8 bases and J by 4 bases, and 14 bases separated the two germline ends. The CDR3 is 14 amino acids. The table came from immunoSEQ multiplex PCR; TCRdb's copy has only in-frame clones and leaves some out. The sample lists roughly 250,000 clones; roughly 90% were seen once. The TCR sequence derives from a woman in her twenties or thirties with COVID-19, enrolled during active disease. The chain recombines TRBV27 with TRBJ2-2; no clear D. Sequenced material: peripheral blood. The CDR3 sequence: CASRPLRLTGELFF. CDR3 DNA: TGTGCCAGCCGGCCCCTAAGACTCACCGGGGAGCTGTTTTTT.